The next 32 T cell receptor beta chains were all read from a single sample in a study of shared clonotypes between healthy human individuals. Measured with immunoSEQ multiplex PCR; TCRdb has only the in-frame clones, and not every one. This table has about half a million clones, 70% to 80% appearing once. The sample was PBMCs. These receptors were taken from a woman aged 35 to 49 in good health. Some clones in this sample may be carry-over from other donors' samples.

The V call is TRBV7-3, the J call TRBJ1-2; 7 positions match TRBD1. The CDR3 totals 15 residues. Germline V gives CDR1 SGHTA, CDR2 FQGTGA. V dropped 5 bases and J dropped 4; count of bases not matched to a gene: 10. CDR3 residues: CASSPTQGSFYGYTF. CDR3 nucleotide sequence: TGTGCCAGCAGCCCCACACAGGGGTCCTTCTATGGCTACACCTTC. The full variable domain, completed using reference TRBV7-3 and TRBJ1-2, is GAGVSQTPSNKVTEKGKYVELRCDPISGHTALYWYRQSLGQGPEFLIYFQGTGAADDSGLPNDRFFAVRPEGSVSTLKIQRTERGDSAVYLCASSPTQGSFYGYTFGSGTRLTVV.

The rearrangement links TRBV5-1 to TRBJ1-5, with D uncertain. Per the germline V gene, CDR1 is SGHRS and CDR2 is YFSETQ. Deletions cut 0 bases from V and 7 bases from J, with 14 bases between. This CDR3 spans 15 amino acids. CDR3 sequence: CASSLDWEKRQPQHF. DNA of the CDR3: TGCGCCAGCAGCTTGGATTGGGAGAAGCGGCAGCCCCAGCATTTT.

The CDR3: CSAGVDTQYF. DNA for the CDR3: TGCAGCGCCGGGGTGGATACGCAGTATTTT. This chain links TRBV29-1 with TRBJ2-3; D may be TRBD2 (5 bases). The germline V gene encodes CDR1 SQVTM and CDR2 ANQGSEA. Trimming stripped 7 bases from V and 6 bases from J, with 8 bases between. The CDR3 is made up of 10 amino acids.

The rearrangement joins TRBV27 to TRBJ1-1; TRBD1 might be the D (5 bases). In germline, CDR1 is MNHEY, CDR2 SMNVEV (reference sequence). The CDR3 is 13 residues long. V lost 3 bases and J lost 2, with 7 bases in between. The CDR3 nucleotides are TGTGCCAGCAGTTTCCAGGGAAACACTGAAGCTTTCTTT. Amino acids: CASSFQGNTEAFF.

This clone was recorded a few times. The gene calls are TRBV7-9 and TRBJ2-3; no firm D call. CDR1 and CDR2 from the germline V gene are SEHNR and FQNEAQ (reference sequence). V gave up 7 bases and J gave up 1 base, with 9 bases separating them. This CDR3 is built from 13 residues. CDR3 sequence reads: CASKRGGTDTQYF. In nucleotides, the CDR3 is TGTGCCAGCAAACGTGGGGGCACAGATACGCAGTATTTT.

This sequence joins TRBV18 and TRBJ2-7, with TRBD1 identical over 7 bases. The length of the CDR3 is 16 residues. Germline V gives CDR1 KGHSH, CDR2 LQKENI. J lost 2 bases, V lost 1 base, and 8 bases had no gene match. CDR3 in amino acids: CASSPRDSYQTYEQYF. The CDR3 bases are TGTGCCAGCTCACCACGGGACAGTTATCAAACCTACGAGCAGTACTTC.

The chain combines TRBV5-6 with TRBJ2-7; 7 bases align to TRBD2. This CDR3 has 13 residues. Germline CDR1 SGHDT, CDR2 YYEEEE. Trimming removed 6 bases from V and 7 bases from J; junction bases left unmatched: 10. CDR3 in DNA: TGTGCCAGCACCGATGGGCTAGCGGCGGAGCAGTACTTC. It translates to CASTDGLAAEQYF.

V usage is TRBV19 and J usage is TRBJ1-2, with 7 bases matching TRBD1. The germline CDR1 and CDR2 sequences are LNHDA and SQIVND (reference sequence). Losses at the gene ends were 6 bases for V and 4 bases for J; bases not matched to a gene: 2. The CDR3 consists of 12 residues. Here the CDR3 reads CASRTGSYGYTF. CDR3 nucleotide sequence: TGTGCCAGTAGGACAGGGTCCTATGGCTACACCTTC.

This rearrangement joins TRBV7-3 to TRBJ2-1; 15 bases map to TRBD2. CDR1 is SGHTA and CDR2 is FQGTGA in the germline V gene. The CDR3 consists of 16 residues. V dropped 5 bases and J dropped 9; count of bases not matched to a gene: 8. As DNA, the CDR3 is TGTGCCAGCAGCATCTCACCGGGACTAGCGGGAGGTGAGCAGTTCTTC. Translation: CASSISPGLAGGEQFF.

This clone has just one count. The rearrangement joins TRBV29-1 to TRBJ2-1; no firm D call. The germline V gene has CDR1 SQVTM and CDR2 ANQGSEA. V was trimmed by 5 bases and J by 4 bases, leaving 18 bases between them. This CDR3 has 15 amino acids. The CDR3, as DNA: TGCAGCGTTCAGGCTCGCCTAAACAGTTACAATGAGCAGTTCTTC. Translating it yields CSVQARLNSYNEQFF.

The gene calls are TRBV7-9 and TRBJ2-1, with 7 bases aligning to TRBD1. From germline, CDR1 is SEHNR and CDR2 FQNEAQ (reference sequence). This CDR3 has 16 amino acids. V lost 6 bases and J lost 7; bases outside the gene matches: 15. DNA for the CDR3: TGTGCCAGCAGACCGTACAGGGGAAGGTTTGAGAATGAGCAGTTCTTC. Its translation is CASRPYRGRFENEQFF.

The V call is TRBV5-1, the J call TRBJ2-7; 9 bases fit TRBD1. The CDR3 has 15 amino acids. From germline, CDR1 is SGHRS and CDR2 YFSETQ. V lost 4 bases to trimming and J lost 2 bases; unmatched junction nucleotides: 7. The CDR3 DNA sequence: TGCGCCAGCAGCCAACGACAGGGGGGTCCCTACGAGCAGTACTTC. It is translated as CASSQRQGGPYEQYF.

As to this clone: The germline gene is not matched at one end of the junction; a read error may be the cause. The chain joins TRBV6-1 to TRBJ2-1; D remains unclear. Per the germline V gene, CDR1 is MNHNS and CDR2 is SASEGT. The CDR3 has 11 residues. In DNA, the CDR3 is TGTGCCAGCAGGGAAGGGCCTGAGCAGTTCTTC. It translates to CASREGPEQFF.

The chain joins TRBV7-9 to TRBJ2-3; 7 bases match TRBD2. V lost 1 base, J lost 0 bases, and 4 bases stayed unmatched. The CDR3 extends over 16 amino acids. Germline V lookup: CDR1 SEHNR, CDR2 FQNEAQ (reference sequence). This chain's CDR3 is CASSLVWRGSTDTQYF. As DNA, the CDR3 is TGTGCCAGCAGCTTAGTATGGCGGGGGAGCACAGATACGCAGTATTTT.

This chain links TRBV6-1 with TRBJ2-3, with D unclear. The CDR3 extends over 14 amino acids. Looked up from germline, CDR1 is MNHNS and CDR2 is SASEGT. Trimming took 1 base from V and 6 from J, leaving 11 bases between them. In nucleotides, the CDR3 is TGTGCCAGCAGTGAAGATCTGCCAGTTGATACGCAGTATTTT. It encodes CASSEDLPVDTQYF.

In its sample, this clone was seen many times. The chain is built from TRBV30 and TRBJ2-1, with 9 positions matching TRBD2. The V gene end was trimmed by 1 base and the J gene end by 9 bases; junction bases not matched to a gene: 10. This CDR3 is 15 amino acids long. Germline values: CDR1 GTSNPN, CDR2 SVGIG (reference sequence). The CDR3 sequence is CAWSGEPLAGSEQFF. CDR3 nucleotide sequence: TGTGCCTGGAGTGGGGAGCCGCTAGCGGGATCTGAGCAGTTCTTC. Using reference TRBV30 and TRBJ2-1 for the parts outside the CDR3, the full variable domain is SQTIHQWPATLVQPVGSPLSLECTVEGTSNPNLYWYRQAAGRGLQLLFYSVGIGQISSEVPQNLSASRPQDRQFILSSKKLLLSDSGFYLCAWSGEPLAGSEQFFGPGTRLTVL.

This rearrangement joins TRBV30 to TRBJ1-5; the D gene is possibly TRBD1 (6 bases). Germline values: CDR1 GTSNPN, CDR2 SVGIG (reference sequence). CDR3 length: 17 residues. V was cut by 0 bases and J by 7 bases, with 22 bases left in between. This CDR3 is CAWSVPGAPLLGQPQHF. CDR3 in DNA: TGTGCCTGGAGTGTACCAGGGGCGCCCCTATTAGGGCAGCCCCAGCATTTT.

The chain is built from TRBV11-2 and TRBJ2-7; 14 bases agree with TRBD2. The V gene's germline CDR1 is SGHAT and CDR2 FQNNGV. This CDR3 contains 19 residues. With V trimmed by 2 bases and J by 4 bases, 13 bases remained unmatched. CDR3 sequence (DNA): TGTGCCAGCAGCTTATCCCCCGGGACTAGCGGGAGTAAGAGTTACGAGCAGTACTTC. This gives the protein CASSLSPGTSGSKSYEQYF.

This sequence joins TRBV2 and TRBJ2-1, with 8 nucleotides matching TRBD1. Germline values: CDR1 SNHLY, CDR2 FYNNEI. The CDR3 runs 13 residues. With V trimmed by 3 bases and J by 9 bases, 4 bases remained unmatched. The CDR3 spells CASSEDRVGEQFF. DNA of the CDR3: TGTGCCAGCAGTGAGGACAGGGTAGGTGAGCAGTTCTTC.

In this sample, this clone turned up a few times. CDR3 coding DNA: TGTGCCAGCCAGGGGTACAACAATGAGCAGTTCTTC. This codes for CASQGYNNEQFF. The chain is built from TRBV7-8 and TRBJ2-1, with D tentatively TRBD1 (6 bases). The CDR3 sequence is 12 residues long. CDR1 is SGHVS and CDR2 is FQNEAQ in the germline V gene. Trimming removed 8 bases from V and 5 bases from J, with 10 bases in between.

There are a few counts of this clone. J is TRBJ1-4 and V is TRBV18, with D perhaps matching TRBD1 (5 bases). V lost 2 bases to trimming and J lost 10 bases, with 17 bases between them. CDR1 is KGHSH, CDR2 LQKENI, per germline. This CDR3 has 15 amino acids. Here the CDR3 DNA reads TGTGCCAGCTCACCAAGCGGGGCCGCGAGGGGAAAACTGTTTTTT. Protein: CASSPSGAARGKLFF.

The chain couples TRBV28 to TRBJ2-1; TRBD1 matches 9 bases. CDR1 is MDHEN, CDR2 SYDVKM, per germline. The CDR3 sequence is 16 residues long. Unmatched junction bases numbered 14, after V lost 6 bases and J lost 8 bases. In DNA form, the CDR3 reads TGTGCCAGCAGGAAAGAACCGGGACAGGGTATTTATGAGCAGTTCTTC. Amino acids: CASRKEPGQGIYEQFF.

The rearrangement links TRBV23-1 to TRBJ2-2; D is possibly TRBD1 or TRBD2 (7 bases each). TRBV23-1 is recorded as an ORF, its role being uncertain. V lost 2 bases to trimming and J lost 1 base, with 26 bases between them. The CDR3 is 21 amino acids. In nucleotides, the CDR3 is TGCGCCAGCAGTCAAAACAGGGGAGGGACACTGGACAGAAGGAACACCGGGGAGCTGTTTTTT. This codes for CASSQNRGGTLDRRNTGELFF.

The chain recombines TRBV7-2 with TRBJ2-7, with 7 bases lining up with TRBD2. This CDR3 spans 15 amino acids. The germline CDR1 and CDR2 sequences are SGHTA and FQGNSA. Trimming cost V 1 base and J 3 bases; bases outside gene matches: 6. In DNA form, the CDR3 reads TGTGCCAGCAGCTTAGGGCGGGAGAACCTCTACGAGCAGTACTTC. Protein product: CASSLGRENLYEQYF.

The CDR3 sequence is CASSVGVAISYNEQFF. Here the CDR3 DNA reads TGTGCCAGCAGCGTAGGGGTAGCAATATCCTACAATGAGCAGTTCTTC. This chain connects TRBV9 to TRBJ2-1; D call uncertain. The length of the CDR3 is 16 residues. Trimming shortened V by 0 bases and J by 1 base, and 11 bases separated the two germline ends. Germline values: CDR1 SGDLS, CDR2 YYNGEE.

This clone was seen just once. The chain recombines TRBV5-4 with TRBJ1-2; maybe TRBD1 (6 bases). V was shortened by 4 bases and J by 1 base, with 14 bases between the two germline ends. The CDR3 is made up of 15 amino acids. The germline CDR1 and CDR2 sequences are SGHNT and YYREEE (reference sequence). CDR3 bases: TGTGCCAGCAGCATCTCGACAGGTTTTAACTATGGCTACACCTTC. It codes for CASSISTGFNYGYTF.

This clone was picked up many times. This sequence joins TRBV15 and TRBJ2-1; maybe TRBD1 (6 bases). Germline-derived CDR1 and CDR2 are LNHNV and YYDKDF (reference sequence). V was cut by 0 bases and J by 8 bases, with 11 bases left in between. The length of the CDR3 is 14 residues. CDR3 protein: CATSREGASDEQFF. DNA for the CDR3: TGTGCCACCAGCAGAGAGGGGGCGAGTGATGAGCAGTTCTTC.

The rearrangement uses TRBV11-2 and TRBJ2-2, with 8 positions matching TRBD1. V shed 4 bases, J shed 0 bases, and the junction held 1 base outside the gene matches. Germline V lookup: CDR1 SGHAT, CDR2 FQNNGV. There are 15 residues in the CDR3. The CDR3 loop reads CASSSDRANTGELFF. Written as DNA, the CDR3 is TGTGCCAGCAGCTCGGACAGGGCGAACACCGGGGAGCTGTTTTTT.

The rearrangement joins TRBV6-1 to TRBJ2-7; a possible D gene is TRBD1 (7 bases). V lost 2 bases and J lost 4, with 15 bases in between. The CDR3 has 15 amino acids. Germline loops: CDR1 MNHNS, CDR2 SASEGT. CDR3 sequence reads: CASSEPGGSQYEQYF. Written as DNA, the CDR3 is TGTGCCAGCAGTGAACCAGGGGGGTCGCAATACGAGCAGTACTTC.

The J gene is TRBJ2-5, the V gene TRBV28, with D possibly being TRBD2 (6 bases). The end of the DNA is better explained by TRBJ2-7, so the J call may be wrong. Germline CDR1 is MDHEN and CDR2 is SYDVKM. The CDR3 is made up of 14 amino acids. CDR3 in DNA: TGTGCCAGCAGTACCTCTAGCGCCTTCTACGAGCAGTACTTC. It is translated as CASSTSSAFYEQYF.

J is TRBJ1-2 and V is TRBV6-6; 7 bases are shared with TRBD1. V was clipped by 6 bases and J by 4 bases; unmatched bases: 5. CDR1 MNHNY and CDR2 SVGAGI come from the germline V gene (reference sequence). CDR3 length: 13 residues. CDR3: CASREQGSYGYTF. Here the CDR3 DNA reads TGTGCCAGCAGAGAACAGGGGTCCTATGGCTACACCTTC.

CDR3 in amino acids: CASSYRTRGGEQYF. The CDR3 DNA reads TGTGCCAGCAGTTACCGGACTAGGGGTGGGGAGCAGTACTTC. This rearrangement joins TRBV6-5 to TRBJ2-7, with 7 bases identical to TRBD2. Germline CDR1 is MNHEY and CDR2 is SVGAGI. Trimming at V came to 2 bases and at J to 7 bases, leaving 8 bases not matched to a gene. The CDR3 length is 14 residues.